Below, one TCR beta chain is given with its context. Its specificity is unknown. Unstimulated regulatory T cells (CD4+CD25+CD127-), CD4+CD25- non-regulatory cells, CD4 and CD8 cells were FACS-sorted from thawed PBMCs. TCRdb's copy holds only in-frame clones and misses some; the assay was immunoSEQ multiplex PCR. This table holds hundreds of thousands of clones, about four fifths found once. The sample is drawn from a study of Tregs in tolerant kidney transplant recipients. Trimming left V 7 bases short and J 0 bases short, with 19 bases between. CDR1 is SNHLY and CDR2 is FYNNEI in the germline V gene. The CDR3 sequence is 17 residues long. Study conclusions and caveats: Expanding Tregs on activated donor B cells appeared to best identify donor-specific TCRbeta clones.

The chain links TRBV2 to TRBJ2-4, with D uncertain. The origin of this receptor is a human donor in good health. The sample taken for sequencing was CD4+ T cells from blood. This CDR3 is CASTRQAILVAKNIQYF. The CDR3 coding sequence is TGTGCCAGCACCAGGCAAGCAATTCTCGTAGCCAAAAACATTCAGTACTTC.